This T cell receptor beta chain was recovered during a study of PD-1 blockade in classical Hodgkin lymphoma. Study results and caveats: Partial responders and progressors had significantly lower baseline TCR diversity. In CD4+ cells, TCR diversity went up significantly by C4D1, but in CD8+ cells it did not. Factors driving the repertoire differences, possibly disease activity or prior therapy, remain undefined. Healthy donors were reported to have higher baseline TCR diversity than newly diagnosed patients.

As concerns this clone: Its antigen is unidentified.

Relapse was seen in all patients after autologous stem cell transplantation, and brentuximab vedotin exposure was variable. Only in-frame clones appear in the TCRdb table, and some are missing; sequencing was by immunoSEQ multiplex PCR. The table lists fewer than 90,000 clones, around 93% of them singletons. This CDR3 has 18 residues. This receptor was taken from a human donor with classical Hodgkin lymphoma. The V gene is TRBV21-1, the J gene TRBJ2-7; no DNA check was done on the table's D call, TRBD2. TRBV21-1 is designated a pseudogene. The sequenced sample was peripheral blood mononuclear cells (PBMCs), obtained at baseline. The DNA for the CDR3 is TGTGCCAGCAGCAGACTGGATAGCGGGTCAGCCATAGTCTACGAGCAGTACTTC. This encodes CASSRLDSGSAIVYEQYF.